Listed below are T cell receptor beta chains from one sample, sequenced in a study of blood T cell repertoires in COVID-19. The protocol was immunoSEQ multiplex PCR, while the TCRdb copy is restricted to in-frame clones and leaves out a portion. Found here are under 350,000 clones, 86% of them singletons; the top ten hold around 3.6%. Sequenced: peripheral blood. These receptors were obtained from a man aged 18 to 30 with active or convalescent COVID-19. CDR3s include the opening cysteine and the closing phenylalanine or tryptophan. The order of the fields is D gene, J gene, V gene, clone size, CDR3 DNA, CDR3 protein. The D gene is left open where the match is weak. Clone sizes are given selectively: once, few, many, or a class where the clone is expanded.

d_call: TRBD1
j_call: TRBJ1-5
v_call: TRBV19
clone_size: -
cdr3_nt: TGTGCCAGTAGCACGGACAGGGATCAGCCCCAGCATTTT
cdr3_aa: CASSTDRDQPQHF

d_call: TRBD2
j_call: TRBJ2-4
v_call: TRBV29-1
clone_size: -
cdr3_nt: TGCAGCGTTGAAAGCAGGTCCAGCGGGAGCTACATTCAGTACTTC
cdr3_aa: CSVESRSSGSYIQYF

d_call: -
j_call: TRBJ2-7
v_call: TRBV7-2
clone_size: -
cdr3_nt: TGTGCCAGCAGCTTAGTACAATCCTACGAGCAGTACTTC
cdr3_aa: CASSLVQSYEQYF

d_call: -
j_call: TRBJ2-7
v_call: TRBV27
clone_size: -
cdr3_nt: TGTGCCAGCAGTCAGGGGACCTACGAGCAGTACTTC
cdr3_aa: CASSQGTYEQYF

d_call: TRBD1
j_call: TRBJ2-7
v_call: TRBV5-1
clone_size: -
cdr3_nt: TGCGCCAGCAGCTTGGATTCAGGGGGTCGGCAGTACTTC
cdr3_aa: CASSLDSGGRQYF

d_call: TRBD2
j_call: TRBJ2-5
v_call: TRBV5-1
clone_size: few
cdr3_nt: TGCGCCAGCAGCCCTACTAGCGGGAGGGAGGAGACCCAGTACTTC
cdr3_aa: CASSPTSGREETQYF

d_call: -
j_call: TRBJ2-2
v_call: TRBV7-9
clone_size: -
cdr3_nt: TGTGCCAGCAGCATAGAACAAACAGAGAACACCGGGGAGCTGTTTTTT
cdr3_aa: CASSIEQTENTGELFF

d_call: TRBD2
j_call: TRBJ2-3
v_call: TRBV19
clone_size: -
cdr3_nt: TGTGCCAGTAGTATAGCCTGGACTAGAGCAGATACGCAGTATTTT
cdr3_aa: CASSIAWTRADTQYF

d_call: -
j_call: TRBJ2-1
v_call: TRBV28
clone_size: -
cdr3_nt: TGTGCCAGCAGTTTTGCTAGCATGAATGAGCAGTTCTTC
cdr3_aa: CASSFASMNEQFF

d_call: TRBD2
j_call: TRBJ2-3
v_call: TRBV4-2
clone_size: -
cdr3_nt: TGTGCCAGCAGCCAAGGCAGCGGGAGGAGTGGCCGGGATACGCAGTATTTT
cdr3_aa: CASSQGSGRSGRDTQYF

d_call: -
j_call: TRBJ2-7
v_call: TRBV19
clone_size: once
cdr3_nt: TGTGCCAGTAGTCCTACAGCACAGGTGTACGAGCAGTACTTC
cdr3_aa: CASSPTAQVYEQYF

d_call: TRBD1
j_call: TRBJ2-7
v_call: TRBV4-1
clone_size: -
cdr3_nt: TGCGCCAGCAGCGGGACAGGGATCTACGAGCAGTACTTC
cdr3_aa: CASSGTGIYEQYF

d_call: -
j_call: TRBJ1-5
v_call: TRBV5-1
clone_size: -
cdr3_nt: TGCGCCAGCAGCTCCCCCCGGCAGCCCCAGCATTTT
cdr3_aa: CASSSPRQPQHF

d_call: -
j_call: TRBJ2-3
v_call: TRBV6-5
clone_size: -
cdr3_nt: TGTGCCAGCAGCTGGACTCACCCTAGCACAGATACGCAGTATTTT
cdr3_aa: CASSWTHPSTDTQYF

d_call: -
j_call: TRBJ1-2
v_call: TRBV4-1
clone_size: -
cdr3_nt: TGCGCCAGCAGTCCGACCCAACAGAATTATGGCTACACCTTC
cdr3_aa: CASSPTQQNYGYTF

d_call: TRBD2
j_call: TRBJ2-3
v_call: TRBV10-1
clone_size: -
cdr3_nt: TGCGCCAGCGCCCTGACTAGCGACACAGATACGCAGTATTTT
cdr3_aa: CASALTSDTDTQYF

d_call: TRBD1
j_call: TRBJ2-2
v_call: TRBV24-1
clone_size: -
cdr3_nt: TGTGCCACCAGTAGGGTCACAGGGGACCCCGGGGAGCTGTTTTTT
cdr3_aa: CATSRVTGDPGELFF

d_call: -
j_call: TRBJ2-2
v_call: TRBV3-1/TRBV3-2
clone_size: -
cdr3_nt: TGTGCCAGCAGTAGTCGCGTGGGGGAGCTGTTTTTT
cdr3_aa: CASSSRVGELFF

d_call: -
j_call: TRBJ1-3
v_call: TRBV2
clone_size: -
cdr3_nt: TGTGCCAGCAGTGAACAGGGATTATATGGAAACACCATATATTTT
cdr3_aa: CASSEQGLYGNTIYF

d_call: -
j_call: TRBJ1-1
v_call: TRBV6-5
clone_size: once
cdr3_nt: TGTGCCAGCGGCGGGGCTATGAACACTGAAGCTTTCTTT
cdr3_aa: CASGGAMNTEAFF

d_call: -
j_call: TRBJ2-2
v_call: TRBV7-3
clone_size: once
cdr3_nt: TGTGCCAGCAGTTCGGGACTGACCCAGAACACCGGGGAGCTGTTTTTT
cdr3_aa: CASSSGLTQNTGELFF

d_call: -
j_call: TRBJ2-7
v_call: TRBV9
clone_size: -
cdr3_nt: TGTGCCAGCAGCGTCGGACTATCCTCCTACGAGCAGTACTTC
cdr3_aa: CASSVGLSSYEQYF

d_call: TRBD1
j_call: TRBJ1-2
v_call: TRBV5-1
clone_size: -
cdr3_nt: TGCGCCAGCAGACCCACCACAGGGGTAGATGGCTACACCTTC
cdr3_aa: CASRPTTGVDGYTF

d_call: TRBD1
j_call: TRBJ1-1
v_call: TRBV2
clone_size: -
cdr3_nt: TGTGCCAGCAGGGGACAGGGAGCCAACACTGAAGCTTTCTTT
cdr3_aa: CASRGQGANTEAFF

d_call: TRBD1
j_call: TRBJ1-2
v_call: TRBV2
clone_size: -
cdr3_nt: TGTGCCAGCAGTCTACAGGGGGATGGCTACACCTTC
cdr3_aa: CASSLQGDGYTF

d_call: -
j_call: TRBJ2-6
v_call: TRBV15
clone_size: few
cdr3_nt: TGTGCCACCAGCAGTCCGGGTTTATCTGGGGCCAACGTCCTGACTTTC
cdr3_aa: CATSSPGLSGANVLTF

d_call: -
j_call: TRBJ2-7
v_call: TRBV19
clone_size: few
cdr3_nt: TGTGCCAGTAGTTTCTCGGCCGCAGGGTACTACGAGCAGTACTTC
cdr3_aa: CASSFSAAGYYEQYF

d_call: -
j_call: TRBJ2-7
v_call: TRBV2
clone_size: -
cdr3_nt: TGTGCCAGCGTGACCGCCGGGTCCTACTACGAGCAGTACTTC
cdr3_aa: CASVTAGSYYEQYF

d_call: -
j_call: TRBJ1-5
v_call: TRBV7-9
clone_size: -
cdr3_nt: TGTGCCAGCAGCCAAATATCCCAAGGGGCTGTAGAGCCCCAGCATTTT
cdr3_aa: CASSQISQGAVEPQHF

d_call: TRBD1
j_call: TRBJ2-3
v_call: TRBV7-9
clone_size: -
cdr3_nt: TGTGCCAGCAGCCCATGGACAGGACTCACTAGCACAGATACGCAGTATTTT
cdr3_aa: CASSPWTGLTSTDTQYF

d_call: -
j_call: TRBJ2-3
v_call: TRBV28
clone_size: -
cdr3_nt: TGTGCCAGCAGTTGGGGGGGGCTAACTAGCACAGATACGCAGTATTTT
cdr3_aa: CASSWGGLTSTDTQYF

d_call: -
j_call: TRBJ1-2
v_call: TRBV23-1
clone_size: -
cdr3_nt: TGCGCCAGCAGTCGCGACCGGGGGAACTATGGCTACACCTTC
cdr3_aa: CASSRDRGNYGYTF

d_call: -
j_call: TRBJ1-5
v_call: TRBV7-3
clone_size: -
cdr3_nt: TGTGCCAGCAGCTTAACAGAGAATCAGCCCCAGCATTTT
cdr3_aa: CASSLTENQPQHF

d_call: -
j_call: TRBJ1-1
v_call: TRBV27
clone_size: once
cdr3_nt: TGTGCCAGCAGTTTAATGGAGAACACTGAAGTTTTCTTT
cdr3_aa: CASSLMENTEVFF

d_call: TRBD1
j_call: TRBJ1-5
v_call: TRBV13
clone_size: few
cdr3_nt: TGTGCCAGCAGCTTCGGACAGGTCAATCAGCCCCAGCATTTT
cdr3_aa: CASSFGQVNQPQHF

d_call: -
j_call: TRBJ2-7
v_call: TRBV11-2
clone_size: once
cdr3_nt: TGTGCCAGCAGCTACCTCGGAGCCTCCTACGAGCAGTACTTC
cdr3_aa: CASSYLGASYEQYF

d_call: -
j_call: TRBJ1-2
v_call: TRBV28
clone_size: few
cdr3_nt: TGTGCCAGCAGAGATGAGGCTCAGCGTGGCTACACCTTC
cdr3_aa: CASRDEAQRGYTF

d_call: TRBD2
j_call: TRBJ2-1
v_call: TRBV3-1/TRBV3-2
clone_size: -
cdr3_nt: TGTGCCAGCAGCCCTGGGACTAGCGGGGGGAATGAGCAGTTCTTC
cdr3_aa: CASSPGTSGGNEQFF

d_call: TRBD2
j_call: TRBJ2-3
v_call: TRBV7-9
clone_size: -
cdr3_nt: TGTGCCAGCAGCTTACCTAACCGGGGGGAGCAAAGAGATACGCAGTATTTT
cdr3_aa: CASSLPNRGEQRDTQYF

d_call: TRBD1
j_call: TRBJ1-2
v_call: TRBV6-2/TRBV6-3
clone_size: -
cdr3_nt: TGTGCCAGCAGCATTACCGGGACAGGGGGCTGGTATGGCTACACCTTC
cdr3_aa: CASSITGTGGWYGYTF

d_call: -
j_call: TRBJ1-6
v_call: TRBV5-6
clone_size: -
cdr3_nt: TGTGCCAGCAGCTCCCCAAGCCTTTCACCCCTCCACTTT
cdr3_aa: CASSSPSLSPLHF

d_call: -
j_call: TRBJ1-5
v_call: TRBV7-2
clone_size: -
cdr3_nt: TGTGCCAGCAGCCCCCTGGCAGGGGCTAATCAGCCCCAGCATTTT
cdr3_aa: CASSPLAGANQPQHF